The source of this T cell receptor (beta chain) is a study of T cells in Graves' hyperthyroidism and ophthalmopathy. Losses at the gene ends were 2 bases for V and 0 bases for J; bases not matched to a gene: 10. The germline V gene has CDR1 LNHDA and CDR2 SQIVND (reference sequence). The CDR3 runs to 18 residues. This clonotype occurred many times. RNA transcripts yielded amplified TCR beta CDR3 regions. Using the HTBI primer set, a first-round RT-PCR was run on the TCR CDR3. MiXCR was run by TCRdb on the multiplex PCR reads, yielding one entry per CDR3 protein. The sample holds about 250,000 distinct CDR3 sequences; more than 20% are singletons and the top ten take around 40%.

Specimen: blood. The chain carries TRBV19 and TRBJ2-7, with 10 bases lining up with TRBD2. This TCR came from a woman aged 35 to 49 with Graves' ophthalmopathy. The CDR3: CASSIKVGASGSSYEQYF. The CDR3 nucleotides are TGTGCCAGTAGTATAAAGGTCGGGGCTAGCGGGAGCTCCTACGAGCAGTACTTC.